The subject of this entry is one T cell receptor beta chain. The antigen remains unidentified. Generated by immunoSEQ multiplex PCR, the TCRdb table keeps only in-frame clones and is missing some. The sample yields 140,000 to 150,000 clones, about nine tenths seen once. This sample stems from a study of radiation and T cells in renal cell carcinoma. About the study: Nephrectomy followed 15 Gy stereotactic body radiation by 4 weeks.

After removal of 6 bases from V and 4 bases from J, the junction contained 14 bases not matched to a gene. The CDR3 runs to 16 residues. CDR1 and CDR2 from the germline V gene are MNHNY and SVGAGI (reference sequence). The sample's time point: baseline pretreatment blood. Treatment indicated: 15 Gy SBRT to primary tumor, nephrectomy 4 weeks later. This renal cell carcinoma was of the clear cell type. Study results and limitations: Baseline intratumoral clonotype presence is unknown without pretreatment biopsies. In blood, top tumor clones expanded by 2 weeks, shrinking by 4.

This chain joins TRBV6-6 and TRBJ1-2, with 7 bases fitting TRBD1. This TCR was recovered from an older woman with renal cell carcinoma. The sample here was blood, taken from a patient whose treatment included radiotherapy and nephrectomy. CDR3 protein: CASSRTETGNPYGYTF. In nucleotides, the CDR3 is TGTGCCAGCAGCCGAACAGAGACAGGGAACCCCTATGGCTACACCTTC.